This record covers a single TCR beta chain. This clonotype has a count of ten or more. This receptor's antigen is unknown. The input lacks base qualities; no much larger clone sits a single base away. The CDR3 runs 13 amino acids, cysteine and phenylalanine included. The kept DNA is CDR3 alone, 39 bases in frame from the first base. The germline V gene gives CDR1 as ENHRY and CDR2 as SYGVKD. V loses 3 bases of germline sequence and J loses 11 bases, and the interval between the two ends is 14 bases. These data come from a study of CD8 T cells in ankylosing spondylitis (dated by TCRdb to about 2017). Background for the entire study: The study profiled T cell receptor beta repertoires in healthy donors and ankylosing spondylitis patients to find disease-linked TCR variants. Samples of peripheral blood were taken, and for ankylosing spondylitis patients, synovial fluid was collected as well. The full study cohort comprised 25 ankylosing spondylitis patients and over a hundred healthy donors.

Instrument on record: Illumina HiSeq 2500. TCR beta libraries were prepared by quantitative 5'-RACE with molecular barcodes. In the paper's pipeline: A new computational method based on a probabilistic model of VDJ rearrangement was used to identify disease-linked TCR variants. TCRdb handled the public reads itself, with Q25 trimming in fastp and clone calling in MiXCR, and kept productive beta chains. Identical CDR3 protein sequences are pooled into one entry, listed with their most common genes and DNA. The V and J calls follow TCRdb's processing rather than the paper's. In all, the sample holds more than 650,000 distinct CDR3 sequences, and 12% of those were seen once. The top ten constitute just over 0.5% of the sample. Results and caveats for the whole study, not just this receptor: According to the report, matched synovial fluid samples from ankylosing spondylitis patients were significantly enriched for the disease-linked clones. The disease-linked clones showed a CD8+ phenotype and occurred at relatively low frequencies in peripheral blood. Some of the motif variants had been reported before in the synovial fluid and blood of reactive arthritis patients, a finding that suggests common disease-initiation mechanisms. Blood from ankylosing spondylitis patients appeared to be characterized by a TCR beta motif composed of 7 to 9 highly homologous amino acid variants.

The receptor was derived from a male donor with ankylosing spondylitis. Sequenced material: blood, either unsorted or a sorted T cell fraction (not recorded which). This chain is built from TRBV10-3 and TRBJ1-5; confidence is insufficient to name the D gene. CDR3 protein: CAISEGWTGTQHF. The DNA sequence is TGTGCCATCAGTGAAGGTTGGACCGGCACCCAGCATTTT.